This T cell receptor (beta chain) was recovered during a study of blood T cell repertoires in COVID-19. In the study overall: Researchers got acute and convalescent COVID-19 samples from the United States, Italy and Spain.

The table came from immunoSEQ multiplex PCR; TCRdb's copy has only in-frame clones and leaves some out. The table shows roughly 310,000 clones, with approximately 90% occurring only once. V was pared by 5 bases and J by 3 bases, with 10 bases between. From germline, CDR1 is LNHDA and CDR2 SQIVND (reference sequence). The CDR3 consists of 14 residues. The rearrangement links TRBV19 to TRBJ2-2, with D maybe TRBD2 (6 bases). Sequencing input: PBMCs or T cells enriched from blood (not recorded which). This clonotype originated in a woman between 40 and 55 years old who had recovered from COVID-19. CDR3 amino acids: CASSEREYTGELFF. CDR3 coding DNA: TGTGCCAGTAGTGAACGGGAGTACACCGGGGAGCTGTTTTTT.